This T cell receptor beta chain was identified during a study of T-cell memory formation after mild COVID-19. Points from the study as a whole: The study detected some responding clones in pre-infection memory, suggesting cross-reactive memory joined.

Of note for this clonotype: The target antigen is unknown.

MiXCR, applied by TCRdb to the 5' RACE reads, yields one record per CDR3 protein. The sample lists approximately 390,000 distinct CDR3 sequences; about 15% were seen once. The sequence derives from a man aged 18 to 29 who had mild COVID-19 (a few samples of this study predate the infection). Cell type and time point are not known. Source material: PBMCs or a T cell subset sorted from them (not recorded which).

The CDR3: CASSLTGMNEQFF. CDR3 coding DNA: TGTGCCAGCAGCTTGACAGGGATGAATGAGCAGTTCTTC. The chain recombines TRBV7-2 with TRBJ2-1; 7 bases are shared with TRBD1. V lost 3 bases and J lost 7; bases outside the gene matches: 3. CDR1 is SGHTA, CDR2 FQGNSA, per germline. The length of the CDR3 is 13 residues.